This T cell receptor (beta chain) was identified in a study of regulatory T cells in long-lasting Graves disease. General study results and limits: With a small sample size, accuracy may have been reduced.

The authors built TCR beta libraries using iRepertoire HTBI primers and Arm-PCR of CDR3 regions. Each CDR3 protein is one row after TCRdb ran MiXCR on the multiplex PCR reads. Of around 450,000 distinct CDR3 sequences in the sample, about 15% were seen once. Time point: newly diagnosed GD, antithyroid drugs for less than 3 months. PBMCs provided the RNA from which the TCR library was made. This CDR3 spans 14 amino acids. CDR1 is ENHRY, CDR2 SYGVKD, per germline. Comment on this clonotype: Its specificity is unknown. A junction end diverges from the germline sequence, so it may reflect a read error.

Another study also made use of these data, one on T cells in Graves' hyperthyroidism and ophthalmopathy. As that report states: Graves' hyperthyroidism showing no ophthalmopathy progression within 18 months was considered stable. Prediction of ophthalmopathy progression came a median around 6 months pre-onset.

The origin of this receptor is a woman aged 40 to 50 with Graves disease. V is TRBV10-3 and J is TRBJ1-5, with no clear D. Sequences were derived from peripheral blood mononuclear cells (PBMCs), sampled at new diagnosis, from a patient treated with antithyroid drugs. As DNA, the CDR3 is TGTGCCAGCAGTGAAGCGGCACTGAATCAGCCCCAGCATTTT. Translating gives CASSEAALNQPQHF.